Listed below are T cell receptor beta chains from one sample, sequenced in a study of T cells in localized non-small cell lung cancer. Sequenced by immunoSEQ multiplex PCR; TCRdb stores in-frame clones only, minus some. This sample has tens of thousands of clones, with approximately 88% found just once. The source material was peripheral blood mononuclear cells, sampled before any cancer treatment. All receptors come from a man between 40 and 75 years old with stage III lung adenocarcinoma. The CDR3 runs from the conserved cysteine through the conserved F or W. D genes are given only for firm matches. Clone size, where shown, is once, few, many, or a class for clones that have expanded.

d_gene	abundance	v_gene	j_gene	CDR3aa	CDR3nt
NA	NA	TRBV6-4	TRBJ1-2	CASRGAYGYTF	TGTGCCAGCAGAGGGGCCTATGGCTACACCTTC
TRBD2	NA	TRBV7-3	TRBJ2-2	CASSLAGGAAGELFF	TGTGCCAGCAGCTTAGCGGGAGGAGCGGCCGGGGAGCTGTTTTTT
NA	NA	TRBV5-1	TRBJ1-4	CASSLTGGPEEKLFF	TGCGCCAGCAGCCTGACAGGAGGCCCGGAGGAAAAACTGTTTTTT
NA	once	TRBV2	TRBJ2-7	CASSVVEAYEQYF	TGTGCCAGCAGTGTAGTGGAGGCCTACGAGCAGTACTTC
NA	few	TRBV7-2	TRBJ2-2	CASSLPKNTGELFF	TGTGCCAGCAGCTTACCAAAGAACACCGGGGAGCTGTTTTTT
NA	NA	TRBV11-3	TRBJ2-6	CAIEAGANVLTF	TGTGCCATCGAGGCCGGGGCCAACGTCCTGACTTTC
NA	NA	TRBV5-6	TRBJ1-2	CASSTGTDPWGYTF	TGTGCCAGCAGCACCGGGACGGACCCCTGGGGCTACACCTTC
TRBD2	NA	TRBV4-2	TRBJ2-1	CASSQDRAGEEQFF	TGTGCCAGCAGCCAAGATAGAGCGGGGGAGGAGCAGTTCTTC
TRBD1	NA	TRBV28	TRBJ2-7	CASSFPGQGDEQYF	TGTGCCAGCAGTTTTCCGGGACAGGGAGACGAGCAGTACTTC
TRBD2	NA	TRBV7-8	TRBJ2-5	CASSLTRTSLKETQYF	TGTGCCAGCAGCTTAACGAGGACTAGCTTGAAAGAGACCCAGTACTTC
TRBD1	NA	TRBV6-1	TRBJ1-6	CATSEDRGNSPLHF	TGTGCCACCTCGGAGGACAGGGGGAATTCACCCCTCCACTTT
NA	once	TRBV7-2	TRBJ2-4	CASILMNIQYF	TGTGCCAGCATCCTAATGAACATTCAGTACTTC
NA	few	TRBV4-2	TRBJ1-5	CASSHEDQPQHF	TGTGCCAGCAGCCATGAAGATCAGCCCCAGCATTTT
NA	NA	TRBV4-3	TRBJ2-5	CASSQALRGTQETQYF	TGCGCCAGCAGCCAAGCACTAAGGGGCACCCAAGAGACCCAGTACTTC
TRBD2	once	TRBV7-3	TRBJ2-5	CASSELAGGPQATQYF	TGTGCCAGCAGCGAACTAGCGGGGGGCCCCCAGGCGACCCAGTACTTC
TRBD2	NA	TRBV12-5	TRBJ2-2	CASGPQALAALGGELFF	TGTGCTAGTGGCCCTCAAGCCCTAGCGGCCCTAGGCGGGGAGCTGTTTTTT
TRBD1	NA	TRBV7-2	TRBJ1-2	CASSLGPGQGDLGGYTF	TGTGCCAGCAGCTTAGGTCCGGGACAGGGTGATCTTGGAGGCTACACCTTC
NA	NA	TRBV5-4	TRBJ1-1	CASSFDTSTEAFF	TGTGCCAGCAGCTTTGACACCAGCACTGAAGCTTTCTTT
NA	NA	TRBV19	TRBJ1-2	CASSIEGGYTF	TGTGCCAGTAGTATAGAGGGTGGCTACACCTTC
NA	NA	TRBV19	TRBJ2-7	CASSILHPGHEQYF	TGTGCCAGTAGTATACTACACCCTGGCCACGAGCAGTACTTC
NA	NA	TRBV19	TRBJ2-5	CASKGGTYQETQYF	TGTGCCAGTAAAGGGGGGACCTACCAAGAGACCCAGTACTTC
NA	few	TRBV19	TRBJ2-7	CASSSGALGDEQYF	TGTGCCAGTAGTTCGGGGGCCCTAGGAGACGAGCAGTACTTC
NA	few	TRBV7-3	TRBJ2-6	CASSLNADGDSGANVLTF	TGTGCCAGCAGTTTAAACGCGGACGGAGACTCTGGGGCCAACGTCCTGACTTTC
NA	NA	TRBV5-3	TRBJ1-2	CARSLEGGQKQALHYGYTF	TGTGCCAGAAGCTTGGAGGGAGGGCAGAAGCAAGCCCTACACTATGGCTACACCTTC
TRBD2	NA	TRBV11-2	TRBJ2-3	CASSTGTSEFTDTQYF	TGTGCCAGCAGCACCGGGACTAGCGAGTTCACAGATACGCAGTATTTT
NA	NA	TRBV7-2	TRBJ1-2	CASSRRDYGYTF	TGTGCCAGCAGCCGCCGGGACTATGGCTACACCTTC
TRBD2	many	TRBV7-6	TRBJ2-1	CASSLVGGSNNEQFF	TGTGCCAGCAGTCTTGTCGGGGGGTCCAACAATGAGCAGTTCTTC
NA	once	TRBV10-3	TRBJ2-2	CAIRGEYNTGELFF	TGTGCCATCAGAGGGGAATACAACACCGGGGAGCTGTTTTTT
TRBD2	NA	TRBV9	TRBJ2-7	CASSVDGRKDEQYF	TGTGCCAGCAGCGTGGACGGGAGGAAGGACGAGCAGTACTTC
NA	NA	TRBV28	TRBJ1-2	CASGANYGYTF	TGTGCCAGCGGGGCTAACTATGGCTACACCTTC